This T cell receptor beta chain was observed in a study of blood T cell repertoires in COVID-19. This CDR3 is 16 amino acids long. The V gene end was trimmed by 3 bases and the J gene end by 2 bases; junction bases not matched to a gene: 4. Germline-derived CDR1 and CDR2 are KGHSH and LQKENI. This clone was seen a handful of times. The sample has other DNA sequences that encode this CDR3 too. The assay was immunoSEQ multiplex PCR, and TCRdb's table has in-frame clones only and misses some. This sample carries 23,000 or so clones, roughly nine tenths of them seen once, and the ten largest clones take 7.5% to 10%.

This clonotype originated in a man between 65 and 85 years old with acute or convalescent COVID-19. V usage is TRBV18 and J usage is TRBJ2-3; 11 nucleotides align to TRBD2. Sequenced: peripheral blood. The CDR3 region has the DNA TGTGCCAGCTCACCGGGGACTAGCGGACACACAGATACGCAGTATTTT. Translating gives CASSPGTSGHTDTQYF.